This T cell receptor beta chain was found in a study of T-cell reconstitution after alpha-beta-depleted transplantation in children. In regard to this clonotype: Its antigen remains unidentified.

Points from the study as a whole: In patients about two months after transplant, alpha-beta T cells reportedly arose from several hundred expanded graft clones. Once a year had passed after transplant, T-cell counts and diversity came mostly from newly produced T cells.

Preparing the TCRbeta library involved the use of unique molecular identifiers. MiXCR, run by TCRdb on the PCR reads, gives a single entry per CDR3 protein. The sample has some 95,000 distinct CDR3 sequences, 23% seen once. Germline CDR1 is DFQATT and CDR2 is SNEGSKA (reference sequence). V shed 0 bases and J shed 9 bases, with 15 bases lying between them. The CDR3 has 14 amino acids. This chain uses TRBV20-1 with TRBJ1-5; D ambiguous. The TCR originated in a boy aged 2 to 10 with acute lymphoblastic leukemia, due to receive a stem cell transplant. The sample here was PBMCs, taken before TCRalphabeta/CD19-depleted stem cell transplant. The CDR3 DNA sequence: TGCAGTGCTAGAGATTATCAGAAGGGTGGGCCCCAGCATTTT. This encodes CSARDYQKGGPQHF.